This T cell receptor (beta chain) was sequenced for a study of blood T cell repertoires in COVID-19. Across the study: Acute-phase and convalescent COVID-19 samples originated in the United States, Italy and Spain.

Original processing notes: Reference gene primer amplification yielded estimated nucleated cell counts. Sequenced by immunoSEQ multiplex PCR; TCRdb stores in-frame clones only, minus some. V and J calls and clone size come straight from that table; D and trimming were deduced from the DNA. The sample lists approximately 300,000 clones; just over 85% were seen once. The CDR3 is 17 residues long. Germline-derived CDR1 and CDR2 are LGHNA and YNFKEQ. The trim removed 0 bases at V and 0 bases at J, leaving 5 bases unmatched. This TCR came from a man aged 25-45 years who had recovered from COVID-19. The chain recombines TRBV4-2 with TRBJ2-3; 8 bases fit TRBD2. The material sequenced was PBMCs or T cells enriched from blood (not recorded which). This CDR3 is CASSQDEAGDSTDTQYF. The CDR3 bases are TGTGCCAGCAGCCAAGATGAAGCGGGGGACAGCACAGATACGCAGTATTTT.